The rows below give T cell receptor beta chains drawn from one sample of a study of liver allograft versus peripheral blood T cells. MiXCR, applied by TCRdb to the reads, yields one record per CDR3 protein. The repertoire includes 8,800 or so distinct CDR3 sequences, roughly 18% of them detected once, and 4.4% sits in the top ten. The receptors originated from a human patient who had a liver transplant. Some T cells may be provided by the graft donor. Each CDR3 is given with its conserved first and last residue. A D gene is named only where the DNA matches it firmly. Rows may omit the clone size; those that give it use once, few, many or a size class.

CDR3nt	CDR3aa	abundance	d_gene	v_gene	j_gene
TGTGCCAGCAGTGTAGGAAGGACGGCTAGCAATCAGCCCCAGCATTTT	CASSVGRTASNQPQHF	-	-	TRBV2	TRBJ1-5
TGCAGTGCTACTAAGCGGGACCTAGGTGAGCAGTTCTTC	CSATKRDLGEQFF	-	TRBD2	TRBV20-1	TRBJ2-1
TGTGCCAGCTCACCACCCGAAGGGCAGAATTCACCCCTCCACTTT	CASSPPEGQNSPLHF	medium-sized	-	TRBV18	TRBJ1-6
TGTGCCAGCTCACGGGACAGCCAAGAGACCCAGTACTTC	CASSRDSQETQYF	medium-sized	TRBD1	TRBV18	TRBJ2-5
TGTGCCAGCAGCGTCACAGGTATGGGATTTGGTAAAAACATTCAGTACTTC	CASSVTGMGFGKNIQYF	-	-	TRBV9	TRBJ2-4
TGTGCCAGCAGTTTAGGGGGGGGGGCCATTATTAGTCGGGAGACCCAGTACTTC	CASSLGGGAIISRETQYF	-	-	TRBV12-3/TRBV12-4	TRBJ2-5
TGCAGTGTGTCCTCGGGGACAGGGGTGCGCAATGAGCAGTTCTTC	CSVSSGTGVRNEQFF	few	TRBD1	TRBV20-1	TRBJ2-1
TGTGCCAGTAGTATATCGAGAGCAGGGCCCCTTCCCTGGGTGATGAACACTGAAGCTTTCTTT	CASSISRAGPLPWVMNTEAFF	medium-sized	-	TRBV19	TRBJ1-1
TGTGCCAGCAGCCCCGGCGGGGGGAGCTCCTACGAGCAGTACTTC	CASSPGGGSSYEQYF	-	TRBD2	TRBV28	TRBJ2-7
TGTGCCACCAGCAGTGGGGGGGGGGGCAATCAGCCCCAGCATTTT	CATSSGGGGNQPQHF	few	-	TRBV15	TRBJ1-5
TGCAGCGCTGAGGACTATGGCTACACCTTC	CSAEDYGYTF	medium-sized	-	TRBV29-1	TRBJ1-2
TGTGCCAGTAGTATTGAGGTGCCCCCCGGCAACAATGAGCAGTTCTTC	CASSIEVPPGNNEQFF	medium-sized	-	TRBV19	TRBJ2-1
TGTGCCAGCAGTTCCCAGGCGTACGGGGGCACAGATACGCAGTATTTT	CASSSQAYGGTDTQYF	many	-	TRBV28	TRBJ2-3
TGCAGTGCCCTGGGGGGGCCCGGGGAGCTGTTTTTT	CSALGGPGELFF	-	-	TRBV20-1	TRBJ2-2
TGTGCCAGCTCACCACCTATTGGGACAGTTGGGTCCTATAGCAATCAGCCCCAGCATTTT	CASSPPIGTVGSYSNQPQHF	medium-sized	TRBD1	TRBV18	TRBJ1-5
TGTGCCACCAGCCCCCGACAGGGTATAACTTTCTTT	CATSPRQGITFF	medium-sized	TRBD1	TRBV15	TRBJ1-1
TGTGCCAGCAGCCAACGACAGGGCAACATGGTGAACACTGAAGCTTTCTTT	CASSQRQGNMVNTEAFF	few	TRBD1	TRBV11-1	TRBJ1-1